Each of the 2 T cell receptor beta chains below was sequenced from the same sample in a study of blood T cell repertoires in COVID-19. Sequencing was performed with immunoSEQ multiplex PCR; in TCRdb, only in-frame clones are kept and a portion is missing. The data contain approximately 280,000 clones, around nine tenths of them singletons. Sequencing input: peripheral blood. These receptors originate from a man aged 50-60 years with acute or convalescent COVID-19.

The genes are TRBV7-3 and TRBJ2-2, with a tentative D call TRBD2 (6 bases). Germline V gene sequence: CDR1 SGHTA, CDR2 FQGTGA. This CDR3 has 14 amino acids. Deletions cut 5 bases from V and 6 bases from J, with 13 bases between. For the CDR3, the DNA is TGTGCCAGCAGCCCCCAAGGCGGGGCCGGGGAGCTGTTTTTT. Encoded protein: CASSPQGGAGELFF. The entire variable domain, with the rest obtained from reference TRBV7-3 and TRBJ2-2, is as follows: GAGVSQTPSNKVTEKGKYVELRCDPISGHTALYWYRQSLGQGPEFLIYFQGTGAADDSGLPNDRFFAVRPEGSVSTLKIQRTERGDSAVYLCASSPQGGAGELFFGEGSRLTVL.

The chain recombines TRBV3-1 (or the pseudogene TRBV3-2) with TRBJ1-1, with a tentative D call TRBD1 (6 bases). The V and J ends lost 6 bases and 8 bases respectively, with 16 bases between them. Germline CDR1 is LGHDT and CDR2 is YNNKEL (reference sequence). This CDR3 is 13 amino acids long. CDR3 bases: TGTGCCAGCAGTTTCGTACAGGGAAGCGAAGCTTTCTTT. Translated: CASSFVQGSEAFF.